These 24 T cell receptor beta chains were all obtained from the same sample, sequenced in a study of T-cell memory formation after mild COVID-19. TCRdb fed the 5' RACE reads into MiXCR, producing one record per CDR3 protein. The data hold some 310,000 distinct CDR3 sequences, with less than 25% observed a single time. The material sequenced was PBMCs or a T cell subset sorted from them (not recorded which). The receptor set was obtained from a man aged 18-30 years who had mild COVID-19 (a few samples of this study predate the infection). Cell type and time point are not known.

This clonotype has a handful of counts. CDR3 nucleotide sequence: TGTGCCAGCAATCTAGGTTTGGAGACCCAGTACTTC. It specifies CASNLGLETQYF. The chain couples TRBV2 to TRBJ2-5; D is uncertain. CDR3 length: 12 residues. CDR1 and CDR2 (germline): SNHLY, FYNNEI. The V gene lost 7 bases and the J gene lost 5 bases, with 11 bases spanning the gap.

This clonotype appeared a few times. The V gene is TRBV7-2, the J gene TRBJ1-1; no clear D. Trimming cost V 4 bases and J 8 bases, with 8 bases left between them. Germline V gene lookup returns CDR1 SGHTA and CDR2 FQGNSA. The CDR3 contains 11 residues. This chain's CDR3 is CASSSYLEAFF. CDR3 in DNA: TGTGCCAGCAGCTCCTACTTGGAAGCTTTCTTT.

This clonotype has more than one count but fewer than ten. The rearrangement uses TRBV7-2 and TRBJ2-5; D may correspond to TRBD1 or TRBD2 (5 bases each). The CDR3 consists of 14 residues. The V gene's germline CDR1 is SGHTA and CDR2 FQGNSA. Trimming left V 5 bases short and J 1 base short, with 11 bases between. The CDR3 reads CASSQNGAQETQYF. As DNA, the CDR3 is TGTGCCAGCAGCCAGAACGGGGCCCAAGAGACCCAGTACTTC.

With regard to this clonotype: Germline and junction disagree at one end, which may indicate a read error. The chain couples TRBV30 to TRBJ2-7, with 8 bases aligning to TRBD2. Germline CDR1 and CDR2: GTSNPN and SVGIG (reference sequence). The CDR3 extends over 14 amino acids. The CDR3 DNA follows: TGTGCCGGGAGACCGGGGGGGCCGAGCAACGAGCAGTACTTC. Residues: CAGRPGGPSNEQYF.

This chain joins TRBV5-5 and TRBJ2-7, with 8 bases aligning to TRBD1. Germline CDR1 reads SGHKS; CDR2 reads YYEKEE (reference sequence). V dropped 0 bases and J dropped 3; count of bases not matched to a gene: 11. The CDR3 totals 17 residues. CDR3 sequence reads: CASSLVPGTGVLYEQYV. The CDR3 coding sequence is TGTGCCAGCAGCTTGGTCCCCGGGACAGGAGTCCTCTACGAGCAGTACGTC.

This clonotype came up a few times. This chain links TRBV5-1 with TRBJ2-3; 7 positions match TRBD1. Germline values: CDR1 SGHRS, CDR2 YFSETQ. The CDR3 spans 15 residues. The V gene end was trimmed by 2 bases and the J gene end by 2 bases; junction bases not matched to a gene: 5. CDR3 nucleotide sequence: TGCGCCAGCAGCTTAGCCGACAGGGACACAGATACGCAGTATTTT. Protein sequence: CASSLADRDTDTQYF.

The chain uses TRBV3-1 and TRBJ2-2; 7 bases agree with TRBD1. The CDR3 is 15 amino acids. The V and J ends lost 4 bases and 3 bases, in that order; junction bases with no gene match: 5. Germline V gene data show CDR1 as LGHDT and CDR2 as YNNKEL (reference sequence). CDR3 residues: CASSPLDRDTGELFF. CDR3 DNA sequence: TGTGCCAGCAGCCCCTTAGACAGGGACACCGGGGAGCTGTTTTTT.

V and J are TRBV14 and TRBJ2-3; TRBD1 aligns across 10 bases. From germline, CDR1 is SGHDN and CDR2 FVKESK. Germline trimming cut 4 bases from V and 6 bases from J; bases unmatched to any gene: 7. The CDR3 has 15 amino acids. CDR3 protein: CASSLTRTGGDTQYF. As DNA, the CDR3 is TGTGCCAGCAGCCTCACCCGGACAGGGGGTGATACGCAGTATTTT.

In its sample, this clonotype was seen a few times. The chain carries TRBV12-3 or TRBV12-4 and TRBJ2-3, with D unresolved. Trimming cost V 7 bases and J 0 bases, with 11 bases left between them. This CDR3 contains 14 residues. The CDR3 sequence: CASTMGRSTDTQYF. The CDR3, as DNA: TGTGCCAGCACCATGGGAAGGAGCACAGATACGCAGTATTTT.

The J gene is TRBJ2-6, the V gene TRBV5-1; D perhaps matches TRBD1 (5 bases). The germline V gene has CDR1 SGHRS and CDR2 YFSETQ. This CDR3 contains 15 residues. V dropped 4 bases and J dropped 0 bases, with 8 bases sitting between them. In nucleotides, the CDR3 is TGCGCCAGCAGCGTGACAGCCTCTGGGGCCAACGTCCTGACTTTC. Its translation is CASSVTASGANVLTF.

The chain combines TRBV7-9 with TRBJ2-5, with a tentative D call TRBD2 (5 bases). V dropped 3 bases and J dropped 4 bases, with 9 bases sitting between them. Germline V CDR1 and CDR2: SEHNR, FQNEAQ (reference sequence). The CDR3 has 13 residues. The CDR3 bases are TGTGCCAGCAGCTTCTCACGGGGAGAGACCCAGTACTTC. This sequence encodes CASSFSRGETQYF.

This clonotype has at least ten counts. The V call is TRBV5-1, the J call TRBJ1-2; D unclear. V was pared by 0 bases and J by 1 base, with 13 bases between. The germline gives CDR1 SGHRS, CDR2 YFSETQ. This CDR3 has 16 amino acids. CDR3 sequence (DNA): TGCGCCAGCAGCTTGGAAGGGCGAGGCCTTAACTATGGCTACACCTTC. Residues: CASSLEGRGLNYGYTF.

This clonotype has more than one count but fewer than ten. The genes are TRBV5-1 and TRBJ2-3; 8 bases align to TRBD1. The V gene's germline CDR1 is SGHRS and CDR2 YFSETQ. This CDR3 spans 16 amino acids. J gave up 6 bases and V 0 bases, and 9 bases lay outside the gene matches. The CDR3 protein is CASSLGSGGALDTQYF. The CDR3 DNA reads TGCGCCAGCAGCTTGGGGTCAGGGGGCGCTTTGGATACGCAGTATTTT.

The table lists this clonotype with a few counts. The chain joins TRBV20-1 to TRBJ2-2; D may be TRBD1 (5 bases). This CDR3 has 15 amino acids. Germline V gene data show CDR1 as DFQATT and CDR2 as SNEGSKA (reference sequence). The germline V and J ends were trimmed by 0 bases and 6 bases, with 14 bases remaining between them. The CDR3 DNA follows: TGCAGTGCTAGAGATCCTGCCAGGGTTGCCGGGGAGCTGTTTTTT. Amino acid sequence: CSARDPARVAGELFF.

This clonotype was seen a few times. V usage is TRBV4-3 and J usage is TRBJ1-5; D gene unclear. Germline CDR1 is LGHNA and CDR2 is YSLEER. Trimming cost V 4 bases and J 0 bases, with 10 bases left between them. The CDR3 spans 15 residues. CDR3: CASSRSTDSNQPQHF. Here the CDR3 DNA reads TGCGCCAGCAGCCGGTCCACGGATAGCAATCAGCCCCAGCATTTT.

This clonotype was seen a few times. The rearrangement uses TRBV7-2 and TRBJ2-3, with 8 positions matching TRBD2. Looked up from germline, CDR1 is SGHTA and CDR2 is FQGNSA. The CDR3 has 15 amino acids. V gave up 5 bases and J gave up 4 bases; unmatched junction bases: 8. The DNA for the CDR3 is TGTGCCAGCAGCCCTCTGCCGGGGGGGGCAGATACGCAGTATTTT. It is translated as CASSPLPGGADTQYF.

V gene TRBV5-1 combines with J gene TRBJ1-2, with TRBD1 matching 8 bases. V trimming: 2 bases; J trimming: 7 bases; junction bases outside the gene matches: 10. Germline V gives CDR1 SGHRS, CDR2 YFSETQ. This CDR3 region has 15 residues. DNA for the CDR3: TGCGCCAGCAGCTTCGGACAGGGAGGTGGTTCTGGCTACACCTTC. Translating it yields CASSFGQGGGSGYTF. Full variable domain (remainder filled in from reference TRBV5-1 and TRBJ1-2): KAGVTQTPRYLIKTRGQQVTLSCSPISGHRSVSWYQQTPGQGLQFLFEYFSETQRNKGNFPGRFSGRQFSNSRSEMNVSTLELGDSALYLCASSFGQGGGSGYTFGSGTRLTVV.

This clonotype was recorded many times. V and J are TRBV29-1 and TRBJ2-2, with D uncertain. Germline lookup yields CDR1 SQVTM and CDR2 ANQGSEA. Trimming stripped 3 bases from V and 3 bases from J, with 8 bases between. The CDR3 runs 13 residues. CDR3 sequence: CSVDKLDTGELFF. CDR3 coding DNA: TGCAGCGTTGACAAACTCGACACCGGGGAGCTGTTTTTT.

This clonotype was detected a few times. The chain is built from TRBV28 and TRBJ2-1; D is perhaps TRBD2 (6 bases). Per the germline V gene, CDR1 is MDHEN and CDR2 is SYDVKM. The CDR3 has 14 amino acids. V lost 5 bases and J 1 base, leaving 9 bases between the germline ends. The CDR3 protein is CASSGGMSYNEQFF. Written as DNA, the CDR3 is TGTGCCAGCAGTGGAGGGATGTCCTACAATGAGCAGTTCTTC. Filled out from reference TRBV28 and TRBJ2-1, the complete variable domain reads DVKVTQSSRYLVKRTGEKVFLECVQDMDHENMFWYRQDPGLGLRLIYFSYDVKMKEKGDIPEGYSVSREKKERFSLILESASTNQTSMYLCASSGGMSYNEQFFGPGTRLTVL.

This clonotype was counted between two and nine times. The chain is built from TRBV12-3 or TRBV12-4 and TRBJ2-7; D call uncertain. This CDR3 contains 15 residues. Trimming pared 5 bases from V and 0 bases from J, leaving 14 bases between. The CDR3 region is CASSDYSPSSYEQYF. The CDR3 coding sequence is TGTGCCAGCAGTGATTATAGTCCCAGCTCCTACGAGCAGTACTTC.

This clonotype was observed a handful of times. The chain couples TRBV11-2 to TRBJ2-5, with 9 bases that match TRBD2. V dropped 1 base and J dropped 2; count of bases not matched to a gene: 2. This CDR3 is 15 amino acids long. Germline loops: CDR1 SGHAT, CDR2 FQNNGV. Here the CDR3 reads CASSLAAGGQETQYF. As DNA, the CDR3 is TGTGCCAGCAGCTTAGCAGCGGGGGGACAAGAGACCCAGTACTTC.

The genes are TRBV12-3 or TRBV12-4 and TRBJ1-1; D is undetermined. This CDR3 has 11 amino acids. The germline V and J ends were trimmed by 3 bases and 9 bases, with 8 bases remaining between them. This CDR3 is CASSFRQKAFF. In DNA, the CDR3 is TGTGCCAGCAGTTTTAGGCAGAAAGCTTTCTTT.

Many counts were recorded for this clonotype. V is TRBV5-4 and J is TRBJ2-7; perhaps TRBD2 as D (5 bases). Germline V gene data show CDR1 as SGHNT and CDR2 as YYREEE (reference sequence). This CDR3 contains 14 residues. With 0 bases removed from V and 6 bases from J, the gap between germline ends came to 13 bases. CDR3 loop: CASSLADEGGEQYF. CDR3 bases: TGTGCCAGCAGCTTGGCCGACGAGGGCGGCGAGCAGTACTTC.

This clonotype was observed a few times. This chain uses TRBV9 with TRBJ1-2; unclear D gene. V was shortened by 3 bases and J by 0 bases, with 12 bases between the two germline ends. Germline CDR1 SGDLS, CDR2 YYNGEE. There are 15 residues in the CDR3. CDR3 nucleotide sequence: TGTGCCAGCAGCGCCCCGGGCCCCACTAACTATGGCTACACCTTC. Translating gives CASSAPGPTNYGYTF.